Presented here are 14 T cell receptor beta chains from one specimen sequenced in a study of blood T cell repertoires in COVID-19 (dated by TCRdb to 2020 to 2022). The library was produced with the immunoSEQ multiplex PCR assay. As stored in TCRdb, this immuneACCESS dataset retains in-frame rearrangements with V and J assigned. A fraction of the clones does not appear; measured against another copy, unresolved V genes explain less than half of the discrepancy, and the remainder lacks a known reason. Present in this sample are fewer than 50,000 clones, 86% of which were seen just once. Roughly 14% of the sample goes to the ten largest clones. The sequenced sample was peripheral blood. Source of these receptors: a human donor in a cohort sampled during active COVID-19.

CDR3 bases: TGTGCCAGCAGCGAACCGGGACAGGGGTGGGGAACCGGGGAGCTGTTTTTT. Its protein is CASSEPGQGWGTGELFF. The chain combines TRBV7-9 with TRBJ2-2, with 10 bases that match TRBD1. This CDR3 has 17 residues. V gave up 5 bases and J gave up 5 bases; unmatched junction bases: 11. Germline V gene data show CDR1 as SEHNR and CDR2 as FQNEAQ (reference sequence).

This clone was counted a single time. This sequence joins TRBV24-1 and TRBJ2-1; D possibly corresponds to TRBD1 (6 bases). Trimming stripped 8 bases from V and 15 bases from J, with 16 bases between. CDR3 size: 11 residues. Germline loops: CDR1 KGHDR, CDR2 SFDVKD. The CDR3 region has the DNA TGTGCCACCAACAGGGACCACACCCCGTTCTTC. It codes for CATNRDHTPFF.

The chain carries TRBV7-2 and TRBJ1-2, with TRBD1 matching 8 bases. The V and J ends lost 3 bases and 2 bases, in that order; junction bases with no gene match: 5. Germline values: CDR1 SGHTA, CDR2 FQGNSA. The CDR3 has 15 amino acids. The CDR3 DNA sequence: TGTGCCAGCAGCTTGGTCCAGGGGGCGAACTATGGCTACACCTTC. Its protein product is CASSLVQGANYGYTF.

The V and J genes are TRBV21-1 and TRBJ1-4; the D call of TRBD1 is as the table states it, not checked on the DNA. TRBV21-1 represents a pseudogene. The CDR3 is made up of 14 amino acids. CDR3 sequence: CASSKAGVDEKLFF. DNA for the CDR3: TGTGCCAGCAGCAAAGCAGGGGTGGATGAAAAACTGTTTTTT.

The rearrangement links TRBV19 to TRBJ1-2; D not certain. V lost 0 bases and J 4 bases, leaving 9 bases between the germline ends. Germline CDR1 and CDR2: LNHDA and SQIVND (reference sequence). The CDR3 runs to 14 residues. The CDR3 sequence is CASSIDNNPYGYTF. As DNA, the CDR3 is TGTGCCAGTAGTATAGACAACAATCCCTATGGCTACACCTTC.

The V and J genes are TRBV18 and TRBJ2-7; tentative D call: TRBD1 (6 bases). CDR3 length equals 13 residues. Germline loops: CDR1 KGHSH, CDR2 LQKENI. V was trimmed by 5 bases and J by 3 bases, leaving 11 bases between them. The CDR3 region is CASSAGQNYEQYF. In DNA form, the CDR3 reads TGTGCCAGCTCAGCCGGACAGAACTACGAGCAGTACTTC.

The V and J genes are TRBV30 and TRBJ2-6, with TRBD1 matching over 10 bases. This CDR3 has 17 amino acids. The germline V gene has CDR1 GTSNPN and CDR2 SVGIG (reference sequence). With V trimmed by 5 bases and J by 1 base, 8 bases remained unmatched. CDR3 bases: TGTGCCTGGGACAGGGGGCGAGTTAGGTCTGGGGCCAACGTCCTGACTTTC. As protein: CAWDRGRVRSGANVLTF.

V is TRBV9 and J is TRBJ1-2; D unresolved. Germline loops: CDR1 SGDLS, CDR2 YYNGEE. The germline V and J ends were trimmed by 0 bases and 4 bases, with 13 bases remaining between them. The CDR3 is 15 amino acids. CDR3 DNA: TGTGCCAGCAGCGTAGGAACCCTTCTGAGCTATGGCTACACCTTC. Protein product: CASSVGTLLSYGYTF.

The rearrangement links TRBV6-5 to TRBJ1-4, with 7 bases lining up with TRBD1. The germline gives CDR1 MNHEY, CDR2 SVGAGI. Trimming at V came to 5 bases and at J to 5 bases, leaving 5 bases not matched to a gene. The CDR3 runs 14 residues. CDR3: CASSRGQMNEKLFF. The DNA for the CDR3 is TGTGCCAGCAGTCGGGGACAGATGAATGAAAAACTGTTTTTT.

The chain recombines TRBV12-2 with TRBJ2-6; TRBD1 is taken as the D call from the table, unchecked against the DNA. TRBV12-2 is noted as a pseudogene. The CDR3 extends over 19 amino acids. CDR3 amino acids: CASRLGGQGGSSGANVLTF. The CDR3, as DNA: TGTGCAAGTCGCTTAGGAGGACAGGGAGGAAGCTCTGGGGCCAACGTCCTGACTTTC.

The CDR3 is CASSPNEGYTF. CDR3 coding DNA: TGTGCCAGCTCACCAAATGAGGGCTACACCTTC. The chain joins TRBV18 to TRBJ1-2; unclear D gene. V dropped 2 bases and J dropped 8 bases, with 6 bases sitting between them. Germline V gene sequence: CDR1 KGHSH, CDR2 LQKENI. This CDR3 is built from 11 residues.

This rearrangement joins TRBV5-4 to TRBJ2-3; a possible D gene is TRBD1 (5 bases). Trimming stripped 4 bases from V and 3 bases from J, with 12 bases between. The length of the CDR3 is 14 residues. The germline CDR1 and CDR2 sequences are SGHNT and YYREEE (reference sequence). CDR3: CASSVQVTTDTQYF. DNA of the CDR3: TGTGCCAGCAGCGTACAGGTTACAACAGATACGCAGTATTTT.

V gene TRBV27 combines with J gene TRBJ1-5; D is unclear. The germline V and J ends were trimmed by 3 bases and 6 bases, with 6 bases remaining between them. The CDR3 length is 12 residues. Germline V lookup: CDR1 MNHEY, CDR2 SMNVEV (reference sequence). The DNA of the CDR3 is TGTGCCAGCAGTTTCCCGGGTCAGCCCCAGCATTTT. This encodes CASSFPGQPQHF.

CDR3 in amino acids: CASSLWRDRGNEQFF. CDR3 DNA: TGTGCCAGCAGCTTATGGAGGGACAGGGGCAATGAGCAGTTCTTC. This chain joins TRBV7-2 and TRBJ2-1; 10 bases match TRBD1. The germline gives CDR1 SGHTA, CDR2 FQGNSA. The CDR3 sequence is 15 residues long. The junction had 4 bases not matched to a gene; V was cut back by 2 bases and J by 6 bases.